This record concerns one TCR beta chain sequence. Its target is unknown. The data stem from a study of T cells in Graves' hyperthyroidism and ophthalmopathy. RNA transcripts gave rise to amplified TCR beta CDR3 regions. The primer set for the first-round RT-PCR of the TCR CDR3 was HTBI. One entry per CDR3 protein, called by TCRdb with MiXCR from the multiplex PCR reads. Of hundreds of thousands of distinct CDR3 sequences in the sample, just under 45% were seen once. The study, taken as a whole, reports: Most expanded thyroid clonotypes above 0.001 also appeared in blood. Stable hyperthyroidism was told apart from ophthalmopathy by a model built on 13 V-J features. Ophthalmopathy onset followed model prediction by a median about 6.5 months.

Trimming at V came to 4 bases and at J to 2 bases, leaving 14 bases not matched to a gene. The V gene's germline CDR1 is SGHRS and CDR2 YFSETQ. The length of the CDR3 is 18 residues. Pregnant or lactating patients were excluded, as were those with uncontrolled infection or other autoimmune disease. The TCR comes from an adult man with Graves' disease, either hyperthyroidism or ophthalmopathy (not recorded which). The sequencing input was peripheral blood or thyroid tissue (not recorded which). The J gene is TRBJ1-5, the V gene TRBV5-1, with 8 bases that match TRBD1. CDR3 coding DNA: TGCGCCAGCAGCCCAGCCAGGACAGGGATATCGGGCAATCAGCCCCAGCATTTT. Its translation: CASSPARTGISGNQPQHF. Combining the CDR3 with reference TRBV5-1 and TRBJ1-5 gives the whole variable domain KAGVTQTPRYLIKTRGQQVTLSCSPISGHRSVSWYQQTPGQGLQFLFEYFSETQRNKGNFPGRFSGRQFSNSRSEMNVSTLELGDSALYLCASSPARTGISGNQPQHFGDGTRLSIL.